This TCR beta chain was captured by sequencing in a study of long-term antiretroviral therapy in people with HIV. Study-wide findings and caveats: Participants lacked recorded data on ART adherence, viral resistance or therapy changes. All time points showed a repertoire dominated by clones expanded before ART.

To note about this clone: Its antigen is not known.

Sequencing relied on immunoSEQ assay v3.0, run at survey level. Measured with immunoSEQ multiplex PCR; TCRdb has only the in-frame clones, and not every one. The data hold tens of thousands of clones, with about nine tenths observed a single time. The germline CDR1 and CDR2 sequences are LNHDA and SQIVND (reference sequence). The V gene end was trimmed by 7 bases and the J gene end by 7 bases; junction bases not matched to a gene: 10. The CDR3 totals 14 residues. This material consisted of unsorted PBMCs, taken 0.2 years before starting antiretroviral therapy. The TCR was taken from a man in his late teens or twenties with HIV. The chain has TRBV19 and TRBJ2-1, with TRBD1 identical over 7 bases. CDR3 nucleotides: TGTGCCAGTACCGAAGACAGGGCCTCTAATGAGCAGTTCTTC. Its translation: CASTEDRASNEQFF.